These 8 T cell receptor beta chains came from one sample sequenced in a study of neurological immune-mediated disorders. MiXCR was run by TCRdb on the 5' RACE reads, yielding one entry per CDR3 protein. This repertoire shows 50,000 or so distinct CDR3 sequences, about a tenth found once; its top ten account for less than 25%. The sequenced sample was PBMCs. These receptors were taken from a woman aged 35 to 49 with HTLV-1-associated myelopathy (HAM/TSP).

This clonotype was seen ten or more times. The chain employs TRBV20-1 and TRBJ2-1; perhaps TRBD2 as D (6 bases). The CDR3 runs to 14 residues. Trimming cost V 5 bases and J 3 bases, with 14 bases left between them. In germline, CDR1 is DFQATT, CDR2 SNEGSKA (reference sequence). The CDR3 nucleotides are TGCAGTGCTCCCGGACGGGGGAACTACAATGAGCAGTTCTTC. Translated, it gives CSAPGRGNYNEQFF.

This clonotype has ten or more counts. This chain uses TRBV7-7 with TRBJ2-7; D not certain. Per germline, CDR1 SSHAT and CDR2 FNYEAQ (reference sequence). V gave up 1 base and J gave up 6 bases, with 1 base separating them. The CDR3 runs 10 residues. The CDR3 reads CASSLVEQYF. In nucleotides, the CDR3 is TGTGCCAGCAGCTTAGTCGAGCAGTACTTC.

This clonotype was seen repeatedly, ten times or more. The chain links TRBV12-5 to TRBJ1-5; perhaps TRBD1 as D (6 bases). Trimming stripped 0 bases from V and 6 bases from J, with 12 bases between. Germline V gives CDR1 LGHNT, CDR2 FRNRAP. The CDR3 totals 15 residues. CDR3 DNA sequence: TGTGCTAGTGGTTTGGTACACAGGGCTGGTCAGCCCCAGCATTTT. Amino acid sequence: CASGLVHRAGQPQHF.

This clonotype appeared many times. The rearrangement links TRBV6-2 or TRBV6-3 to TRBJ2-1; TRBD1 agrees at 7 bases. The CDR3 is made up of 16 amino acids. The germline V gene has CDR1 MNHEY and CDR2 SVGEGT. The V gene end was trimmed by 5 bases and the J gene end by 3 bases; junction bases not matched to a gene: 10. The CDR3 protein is CASSPQTGFGYNEQFF. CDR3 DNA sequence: TGTGCCAGCAGTCCCCAGACAGGGTTTGGCTACAATGAGCAGTTCTTC.

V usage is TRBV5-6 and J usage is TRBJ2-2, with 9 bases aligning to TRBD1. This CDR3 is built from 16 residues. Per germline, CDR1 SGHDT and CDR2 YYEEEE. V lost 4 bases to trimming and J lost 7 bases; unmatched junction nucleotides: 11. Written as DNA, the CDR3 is TGTGCCAGCAGCCTACTCCACAGGGGGCAAGTCGGGGAGCTGTTTTTT. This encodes CASSLLHRGQVGELFF. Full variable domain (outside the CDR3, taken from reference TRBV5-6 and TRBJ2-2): DAGVTQSPTHLIKTRGQQVTLRCSPKSGHDTVSWYQQALGQGPQFIFQYYEEEERQRGNFPDRFSGHQFPNYSSELNVNALLLGDSALYLCASSLLHRGQVGELFFGEGSRLTVL.

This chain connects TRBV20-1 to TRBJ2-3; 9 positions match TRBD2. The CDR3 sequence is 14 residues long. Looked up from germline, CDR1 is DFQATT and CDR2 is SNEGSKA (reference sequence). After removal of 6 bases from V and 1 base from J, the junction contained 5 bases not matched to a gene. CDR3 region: CSAGGGGRTDTQYF. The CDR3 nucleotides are TGCAGTGCAGGCGGGGGGGGCCGCACAGATACGCAGTATTTT.

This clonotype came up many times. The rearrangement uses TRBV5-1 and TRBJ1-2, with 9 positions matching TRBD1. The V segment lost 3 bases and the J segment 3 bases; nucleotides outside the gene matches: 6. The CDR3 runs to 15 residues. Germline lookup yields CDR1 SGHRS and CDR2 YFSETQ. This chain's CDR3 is CASSWTGALDYGYTF. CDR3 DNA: TGCGCCAGCAGCTGGACAGGGGCGCTTGACTATGGCTACACCTTC.

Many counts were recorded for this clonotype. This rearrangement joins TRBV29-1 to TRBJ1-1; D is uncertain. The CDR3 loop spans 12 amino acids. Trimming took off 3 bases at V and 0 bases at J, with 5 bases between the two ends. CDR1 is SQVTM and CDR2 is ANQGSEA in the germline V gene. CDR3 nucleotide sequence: TGCAGCGTTGATGAGGTGAACACTGAAGCTTTCTTT. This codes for CSVDEVNTEAFF.